This T cell receptor beta chain was sequenced during a study of memory CD4+ T cells and cytomegalovirus serostatus. V was clipped by 2 bases and J by 6 bases, with 16 bases between them. This CDR3 is built from 15 residues. CDR1 SGHRS and CDR2 YFSETQ come from the germline V gene. Data came from immunoSEQ multiplex PCR; TCRdb stores just in-frame clones and leaves some out. The top ten hold more than 0.8% of the sample, which has 50,000 to 75,000 clones, roughly 80% seen once. Single viable CD3+CD4+CD8-CD45RO+ cells were sorted as the memory CD4+ T cells. Serostatus was set by detecting CMV pp150, pp28, p38, p52 IgG.

The rearrangement uses TRBV5-1 and TRBJ2-3, with D possibly being TRBD2 (6 bases). The sequence came from an adult in good health and CMV-seronegative. Material: memory CD4+ T cells from blood. In nucleotides, the CDR3 is TGCGCCAGCAGCTTCAACTGGAGGGTGGAGGATACGCAGTATTTT. Its protein is CASSFNWRVEDTQYF.